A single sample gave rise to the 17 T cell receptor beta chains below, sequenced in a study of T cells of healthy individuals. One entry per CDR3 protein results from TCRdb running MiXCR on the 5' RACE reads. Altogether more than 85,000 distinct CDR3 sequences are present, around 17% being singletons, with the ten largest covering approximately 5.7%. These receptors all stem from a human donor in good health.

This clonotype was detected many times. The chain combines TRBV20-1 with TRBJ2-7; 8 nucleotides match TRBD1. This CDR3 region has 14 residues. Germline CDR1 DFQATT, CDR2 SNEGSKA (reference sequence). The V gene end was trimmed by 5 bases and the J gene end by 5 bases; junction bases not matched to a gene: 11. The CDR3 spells CSAFRWDRPDEQYF. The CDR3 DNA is TGCAGTGCTTTTAGATGGGACAGGCCGGACGAGCAGTACTTC.

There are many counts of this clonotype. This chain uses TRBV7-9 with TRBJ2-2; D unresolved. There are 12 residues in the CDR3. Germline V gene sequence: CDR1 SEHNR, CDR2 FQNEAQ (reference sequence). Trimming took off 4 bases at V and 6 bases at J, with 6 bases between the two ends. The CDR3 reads CASSSPPGELFF. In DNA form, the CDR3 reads TGTGCCAGCAGCTCCCCCCCCGGGGAGCTGTTTTTT.

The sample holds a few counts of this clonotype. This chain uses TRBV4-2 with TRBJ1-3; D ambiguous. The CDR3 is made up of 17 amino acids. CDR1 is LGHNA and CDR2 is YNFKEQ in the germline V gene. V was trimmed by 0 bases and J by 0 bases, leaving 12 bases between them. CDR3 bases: TGTGCCAGCAGCCAAGATTCAGGCAGTGCCTCTGGAAACACCATATATTTT. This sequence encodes CASSQDSGSASGNTIYF.

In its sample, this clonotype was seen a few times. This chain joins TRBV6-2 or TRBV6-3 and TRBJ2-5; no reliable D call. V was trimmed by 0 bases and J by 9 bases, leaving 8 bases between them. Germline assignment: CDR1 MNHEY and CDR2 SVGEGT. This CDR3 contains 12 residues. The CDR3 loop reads CASSYSRHAQYF. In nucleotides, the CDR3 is TGTGCCAGCAGTTACTCGAGACATGCCCAGTACTTC.

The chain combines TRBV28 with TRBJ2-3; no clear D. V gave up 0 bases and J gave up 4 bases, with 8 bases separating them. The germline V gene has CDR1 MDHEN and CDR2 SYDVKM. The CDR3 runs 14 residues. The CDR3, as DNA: TGTGCCAGCAGTTTATGGGTCGGAGCAGATACGCAGTATTTT. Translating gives CASSLWVGADTQYF.

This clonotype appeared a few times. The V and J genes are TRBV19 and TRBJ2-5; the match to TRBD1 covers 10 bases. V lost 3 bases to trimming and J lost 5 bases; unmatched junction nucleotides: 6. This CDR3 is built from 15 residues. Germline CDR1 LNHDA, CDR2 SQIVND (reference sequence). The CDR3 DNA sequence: TGTGCCAGTAGTATCCGACAGGGGGCTACGGAGACCCAGTACTTC. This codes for CASSIRQGATETQYF.

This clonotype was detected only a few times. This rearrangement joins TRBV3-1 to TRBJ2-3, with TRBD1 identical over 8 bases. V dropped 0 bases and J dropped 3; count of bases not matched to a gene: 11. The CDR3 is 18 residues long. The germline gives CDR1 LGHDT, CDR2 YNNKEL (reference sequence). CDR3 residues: CASSQEKTGAMSTDTQYF. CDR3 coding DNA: TGTGCCAGCAGCCAAGAAAAGACAGGGGCGATGAGTACAGATACGCAGTATTTT.

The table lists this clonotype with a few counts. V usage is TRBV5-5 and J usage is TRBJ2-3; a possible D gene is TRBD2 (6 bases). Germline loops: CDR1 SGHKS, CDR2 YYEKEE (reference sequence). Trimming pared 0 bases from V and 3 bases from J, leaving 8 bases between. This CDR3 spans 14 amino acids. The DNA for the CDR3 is TGTGCCAGCAGCTTGGTAGCGGCTACAGATACGCAGTATTTT. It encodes CASSLVAATDTQYF.

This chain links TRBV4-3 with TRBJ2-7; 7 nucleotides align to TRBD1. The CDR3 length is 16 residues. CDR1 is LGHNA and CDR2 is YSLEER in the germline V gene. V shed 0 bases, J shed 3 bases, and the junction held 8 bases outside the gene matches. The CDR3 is CASSQDRRQGDYEQYF. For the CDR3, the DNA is TGCGCCAGCAGCCAAGATAGGCGACAGGGCGACTACGAGCAGTACTTC.

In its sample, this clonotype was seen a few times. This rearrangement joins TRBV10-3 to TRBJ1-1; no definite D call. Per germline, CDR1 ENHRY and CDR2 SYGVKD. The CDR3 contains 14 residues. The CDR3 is CGSSSGGLNTEAFF. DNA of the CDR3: TGTGGTAGTAGCTCTGGCGGGTTGAACACTGAAGCTTTCTTT.

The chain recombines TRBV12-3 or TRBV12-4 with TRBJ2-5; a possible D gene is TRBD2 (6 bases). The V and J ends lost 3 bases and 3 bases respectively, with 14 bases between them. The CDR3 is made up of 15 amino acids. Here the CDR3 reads CASSFRAGMEETQYF. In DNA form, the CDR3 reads TGTGCCAGCAGTTTCAGAGCGGGCATGGAAGAGACCCAGTACTTC.

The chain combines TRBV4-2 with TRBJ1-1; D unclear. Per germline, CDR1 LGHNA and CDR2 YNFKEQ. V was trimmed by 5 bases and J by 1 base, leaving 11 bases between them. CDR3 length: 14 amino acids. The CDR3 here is CASSSLAANTEAFF. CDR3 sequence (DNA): TGTGCCAGCAGCTCCCTGGCAGCGAACACTGAAGCTTTCTTT.

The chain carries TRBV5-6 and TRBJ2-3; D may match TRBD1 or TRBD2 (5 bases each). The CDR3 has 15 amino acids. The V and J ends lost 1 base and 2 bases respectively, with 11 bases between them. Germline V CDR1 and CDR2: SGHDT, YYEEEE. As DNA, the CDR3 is TGTGCCAGCAGCTTGAAGGTGGGGGTCACAGATACGCAGTATTTT. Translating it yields CASSLKVGVTDTQYF. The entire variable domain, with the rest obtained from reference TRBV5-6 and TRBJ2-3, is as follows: DAGVTQSPTHLIKTRGQQVTLRCSPKSGHDTVSWYQQALGQGPQFIFQYYEEEERQRGNFPDRFSGHQFPNYSSELNVNALLLGDSALYLCASSLKVGVTDTQYFGPGTRLTVL.

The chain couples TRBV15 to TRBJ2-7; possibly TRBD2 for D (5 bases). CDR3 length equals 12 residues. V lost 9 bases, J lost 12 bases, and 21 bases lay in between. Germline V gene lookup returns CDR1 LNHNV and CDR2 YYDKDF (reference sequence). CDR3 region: CATGENMAGPYF. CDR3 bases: TGTGCCACTGGGGAGAATATGGCAGGACCGTACTTC. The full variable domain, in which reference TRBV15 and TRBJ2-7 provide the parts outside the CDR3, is DAMVIQNPRYQVTQFGKPVTLSCSQTLNHNVMYWYQQKSSQAPKLLFHYYDKDFNNEADTPDNFQSRRPNTSFCFLDIRSPGLGDTAMYLCATGENMAGPYFGPGTRLTVT.

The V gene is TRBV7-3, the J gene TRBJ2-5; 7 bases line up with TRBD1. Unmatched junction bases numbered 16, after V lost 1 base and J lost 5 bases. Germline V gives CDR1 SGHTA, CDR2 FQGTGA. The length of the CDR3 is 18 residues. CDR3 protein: CASSLRWRHTGDGETQYF. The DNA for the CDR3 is TGTGCCAGCAGCTTAAGGTGGCGCCACACAGGGGACGGGGAGACCCAGTACTTC.

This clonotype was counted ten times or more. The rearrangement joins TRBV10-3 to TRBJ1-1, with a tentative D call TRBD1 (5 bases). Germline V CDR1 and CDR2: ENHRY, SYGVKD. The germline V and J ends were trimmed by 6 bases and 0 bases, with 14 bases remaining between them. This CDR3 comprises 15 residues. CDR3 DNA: TGTGCCATCAGGGCAGGGATTCTAATGAACACTGAAGCTTTCTTT. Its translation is CAIRAGILMNTEAFF.

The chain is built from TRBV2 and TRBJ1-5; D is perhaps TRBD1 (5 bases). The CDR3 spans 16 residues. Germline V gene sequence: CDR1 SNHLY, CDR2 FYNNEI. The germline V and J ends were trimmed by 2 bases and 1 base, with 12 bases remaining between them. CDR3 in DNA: TGTGCCAGCAGTGAATTAGCTGACAGAAGCAATCAGCCCCAGCATTTT. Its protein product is CASSELADRSNQPQHF.